These 28 T cell receptor beta chains were all obtained from the same sample, sequenced in a study of T cell changes during pregnancy in multiple sclerosis. The table came from immunoSEQ multiplex PCR; TCRdb's copy has only in-frame clones and leaves some out. The sample records tens of thousands of clones, 90% to 95% being singletons. The sample consisted of CD4+ T cells from peripheral blood mononuclear cells, taken in the second trimester of pregnancy. The receptors were sampled from a female donor in good health, enrolled as a control in a pregnancy study.

The chain couples TRBV15 to TRBJ2-5; D is ambiguous. Germline assignment: CDR1 LNHNV and CDR2 YYDKDF (reference sequence). The V and J ends lost 0 bases and 3 bases respectively, with 14 bases between them. CDR3 length: 16 amino acids. The CDR3 sequence: CATSRDMIGSKETQYF. The CDR3 region has the DNA TGTGCCACCAGCAGAGATATGATCGGGTCAAAAGAGACCCAGTACTTC.

The V call is TRBV19, the J call TRBJ1-4, with 8 positions matching TRBD1. The V and J ends lost 8 bases and 5 bases, in that order; junction bases with no gene match: 7. The CDR3 length is 14 residues. Per germline, CDR1 LNHDA and CDR2 SQIVND (reference sequence). This chain's CDR3 is CASSDRGWNEKLFF. In DNA form, the CDR3 reads TGTGCCAGTTCCGACAGGGGTTGGAATGAAAAACTGTTTTTT.

This chain uses TRBV27 with TRBJ2-5; 8 nucleotides align to TRBD1. The CDR3 covers 15 residues. Germline-derived CDR1 and CDR2 are MNHEY and SMNVEV (reference sequence). Germline trimming cut 3 bases from V and 4 bases from J; bases unmatched to any gene: 7. The CDR3 spells CASSFAGQGGETQYF. The CDR3 DNA reads TGTGCCAGCAGTTTCGCTGGACAGGGTGGAGAGACCCAGTACTTC.

The CDR3 is CASSPKPIRRGGNEKLFF. CDR3 DNA sequence: TGCGCCAGCAGCCCGAAGCCAATTCGAAGGGGGGGGAATGAAAAACTGTTTTTT. The chain recombines TRBV4-1 with TRBJ1-4, with a possible D match to TRBD1 (6 bases). Germline lookup yields CDR1 MGHRA and CDR2 YSYEKL. The CDR3 consists of 18 residues. V lost 4 bases and J 5 bases, leaving 23 bases between the germline ends.

In its sample, this clone was seen once. The genes are TRBV6-1 and TRBJ1-5; D uncertain. V was clipped by 3 bases and J by 5 bases, with 5 bases between them. Germline V gives CDR1 MNHNS, CDR2 SASEGT. This CDR3 has 12 amino acids. This CDR3 reads CASSERYQPQHF. The DNA of the CDR3 is TGTGCCAGCAGTGAGCGATATCAGCCCCAGCATTTT.

This clone is categorized as medium-sized. The chain couples TRBV7-3 to TRBJ2-1, with D unresolved. The CDR3 is 13 amino acids. V was shortened by 2 bases and J by 4 bases, with 6 bases between the two germline ends. CDR1 and CDR2 from the germline V gene are SGHTA and FQGTGA. The CDR3 here is CASSLSAYNEQFF. For the CDR3, the DNA is TGTGCCAGCAGCTTATCAGCGTACAATGAGCAGTTCTTC. The entire variable domain, with the rest obtained from reference TRBV7-3 and TRBJ2-1, is as follows: GAGVSQTPSNKVTEKGKYVELRCDPISGHTALYWYRQSLGQGPEFLIYFQGTGAADDSGLPNDRFFAVRPEGSVSTLKIQRTERGDSAVYLCASSLSAYNEQFFGPGTRLTVL.

This chain links TRBV5-1 with TRBJ2-2; 7 bases map to TRBD2. Germline CDR1 is SGHRS and CDR2 is YFSETQ. The CDR3 contains 15 residues. Trimming cost V 4 bases and J 3 bases; bases outside gene matches: 6. The CDR3 reads CASSPSLADTGELFF. DNA of the CDR3: TGCGCCAGCAGCCCCTCGCTAGCGGACACCGGGGAGCTGTTTTTT.

This rearrangement joins TRBV25-1 to TRBJ2-1; TRBD1 matches 7 bases. The CDR3 sequence is 17 residues long. The V gene end was trimmed by 6 bases and the J gene end by 6 bases; junction bases not matched to a gene: 17. Germline V gene data show CDR1 as MGHDK and CDR2 as SYGVNS. CDR3 loop: CASRREVGAAGGNEQFF. DNA of the CDR3: TGTGCCAGCAGGCGAGAGGTCGGGGCAGCAGGGGGCAATGAGCAGTTCTTC.

The chain links TRBV7-6 to TRBJ2-3; TRBD2 matches 10 bases. V lost 4 bases to trimming and J lost 4 bases; unmatched junction nucleotides: 5. Germline V gives CDR1 SGHVS, CDR2 FNYEAQ. This CDR3 comprises 15 residues. The CDR3 bases are TGTGCCAGCAGCTCTAGCGGGGGCGGGTCAGATACGCAGTATTTT. It codes for CASSSSGGGSDTQYF.

V gene TRBV14 combines with J gene TRBJ2-1; D gene unclear. The CDR3 length is 12 residues. The germline V gene encodes CDR1 SGHDN and CDR2 FVKESK. The V end lost 1 base, the J end lost 13 bases, and 11 bases lay between the germline ends. CDR3 region: CASSQARSVQFF. For the CDR3, the DNA is TGTGCCAGCAGCCAAGCAAGATCAGTCCAGTTCTTC.

The chain has TRBV19 and TRBJ1-2; D gene ambiguous. CDR1 is LNHDA and CDR2 is SQIVND in the germline V gene (reference sequence). The length of the CDR3 is 12 residues. Trimming shortened V by 9 bases and J by 1 base, and 9 bases separated the two germline ends. The CDR3 nucleotides read TGTGCCAGCAAAAACGGTAACTATGGCTACACCTTC. This sequence encodes CASKNGNYGYTF.

The CDR3 reads CASSYSWTGGDQPQHF. The CDR3 DNA follows: TGTGCCAGCAGTTACTCGTGGACAGGGGGTGATCAGCCCCAGCATTTT. This chain links TRBV6-5 with TRBJ1-5, with 10 nucleotides matching TRBD1. Germline CDR1 MNHEY, CDR2 SVGAGI. The V gene end was trimmed by 0 bases and the J gene end by 5 bases; junction bases not matched to a gene: 4. This CDR3 is 16 amino acids long.

The chain has TRBV6-6 and TRBJ1-1; 9 positions agree with TRBD1. CDR3 length equals 15 residues. Germline trimming cut 5 bases from V and 1 base from J; bases unmatched to any gene: 5. Germline CDR1 and CDR2: MNHNY and SVGAGI (reference sequence). CDR3 sequence reads: CASSKEGQGNTEAFF. The CDR3 DNA follows: TGTGCCAGCAGTAAAGAGGGACAGGGGAACACTGAAGCTTTCTTT.

This chain connects TRBV7-6 to TRBJ2-1; 7 nucleotides match TRBD2. This CDR3 contains 17 residues. Looked up from germline, CDR1 is SGHVS and CDR2 is FNYEAQ. Unmatched junction bases numbered 9, after V lost 4 bases and J lost 0 bases. The CDR3 sequence: CASSSTISGRSYNEQFF. In nucleotides, the CDR3 is TGTGCCAGCAGCTCGACGATTAGCGGGCGCTCCTACAATGAGCAGTTCTTC.

The gene calls are TRBV5-1 and TRBJ2-7; 12 bases fit TRBD2. Germline-derived CDR1 and CDR2 are SGHRS and YFSETQ. The CDR3 has 14 residues. V lost 4 bases, J lost 9 bases, and 8 bases stayed unmatched. CDR3 region: CASSHGLAGSVQYF. CDR3 sequence (DNA): TGCGCCAGCAGCCACGGACTAGCGGGATCGGTGCAGTACTTC.

The chain combines TRBV7-3 with TRBJ2-3, with a weak D call TRBD2 (5 bases). CDR1 and CDR2 (germline): SGHTA, FQGTGA. V gave up 0 bases and J gave up 12 bases, with 10 bases separating them. The CDR3 runs 12 residues. CDR3 in DNA: TGTGCCAGCAGCTTAACGGGAGTTCCTCAGTATTTT. Its translation is CASSLTGVPQYF.

The rearrangement links TRBV21-1 to TRBJ2-3; TRBD2, the table's D call, was not compared with the DNA. TRBV21-1 is described as a pseudogene. The CDR3 runs to 21 residues. CDR3 amino acids: CASSKAGSGLAGWFLRHTQYF. CDR3 sequence (DNA): TGTGCCAGCAGCAAAGCGGGTTCGGGACTAGCGGGGTGGTTTCTTCGTCATACGCAGTATTTT.

V and J are TRBV7-2 and TRBJ2-1; a weak D match, TRBD2 (6 bases). CDR1 SGHTA and CDR2 FQGNSA come from the germline V gene. This CDR3 has 13 amino acids. The germline V and J ends were trimmed by 3 bases and 7 bases, with 10 bases remaining between them. The CDR3: CASSFLAENEQFF. The CDR3 nucleotides read TGTGCCAGCAGCTTCTTAGCGGAGAATGAGCAGTTCTTC.

The genes are TRBV11-3 and TRBJ2-3, with D perhaps TRBD2 (6 bases). The CDR3 has 15 amino acids. Deletions cut 5 bases from V and 2 bases from J, with 14 bases between. CDR1 is SGHNT, CDR2 YENEEA, per germline. DNA for the CDR3: TGTGCCAGCAGCGATGTTAGCGGATCCACAGATACGCAGTATTTT. Amino acid sequence: CASSDVSGSTDTQYF.

Turning to this clone: One end of the junction varies from germline; a read error may be responsible. In DNA, the CDR3 is TGTGCCAGCAGTCTTACCCTGACAGGGCATGCGAATTTT. Its translation: CASSLTLTGHANF. The chain combines TRBV11-1 with TRBJ2-3; 7 nucleotides match TRBD1. This CDR3 contains 13 residues. The V gene's germline CDR1 is SGHAT and CDR2 FQDESV (reference sequence).

The chain carries TRBV2 and TRBJ2-7; possibly TRBD1 for D (6 bases). The CDR3 loop spans 15 amino acids. V lost 3 bases and J lost 2, with 14 bases in between. Per germline, CDR1 SNHLY and CDR2 FYNNEI. CDR3 nucleotides: TGTGCCAGCAGTGACGGACAGACGAGACCCTACGAGCAGTACTTC. As protein: CASSDGQTRPYEQYF.

The rearrangement links TRBV7-8 to TRBJ2-4, with TRBD1 matching over 7 bases. CDR1 is SGHVS, CDR2 FQNEAQ, per germline. CDR3 size: 19 residues. V dropped 1 base and J dropped 3; count of bases not matched to a gene: 15. DNA of the CDR3: TGTGCCAGCAGCTTAGGCTGGAGACAGGGAATTGCGGACAAAAACATTCAGTACTTC. Its translation: CASSLGWRQGIADKNIQYF.

The gene calls are TRBV6-1 and TRBJ2-2; D remains unclear. Germline V gene lookup returns CDR1 MNHNS and CDR2 SASEGT. The CDR3 spans 15 residues. V was trimmed by 3 bases and J by 1 base, leaving 9 bases between them. The CDR3 reads CASSERLMNTGELFF. The CDR3 DNA sequence: TGTGCCAGCAGTGAGAGACTTATGAACACCGGGGAGCTGTTTTTT.

The genes are TRBV19 and TRBJ1-5; D is ambiguous. V lost 3 bases and J 1 base, leaving 7 bases between the germline ends. The CDR3 covers 14 residues. Germline CDR1 reads LNHDA; CDR2 reads SQIVND (reference sequence). The CDR3 DNA reads as TGTGCCAGTAGTATGGCCAGAAGCAATCAGCCCCAGCATTTT. Its translation: CASSMARSNQPQHF.

This rearrangement joins TRBV21-1 to TRBJ2-3; TRBD2, the table's D call, lacks a check against the DNA. TRBV21-1 represents a pseudogene. This CDR3 has 18 residues. The CDR3 spells CASSKTGGTGIYTDTQYF. The CDR3 DNA sequence: TGTGCCAGCAGCAAAACGGGGGGAACCGGGATTTACACAGATACGCAGTATTTT.

This sequence joins TRBV5-6 and TRBJ1-1; D gene uncertain. Germline loops: CDR1 SGHDT, CDR2 YYEEEE. The CDR3 sequence is 13 residues long. V was cut by 1 base and J by 8 bases, with 12 bases left in between. This CDR3 reads CASSLLQNKEAFF. CDR3 nucleotide sequence: TGTGCCAGCAGCTTGCTCCAGAATAAGGAAGCTTTCTTT.

This clone was detected only a few times. The J gene is TRBJ1-1, the V gene TRBV12-5, with TRBD1 as a possible D gene (5 bases). Germline CDR1 LGHNT, CDR2 FRNRAP. CDR3 size: 13 residues. The ends were cut back, 6 bases at V and 6 bases at J, with 14 bases in the middle. The CDR3 nucleotides read TGTGCTAGTGGCTTACTTACAGGCGCTGAAGCTTTCTTT. This codes for CASGLLTGAEAFF.

The chain couples TRBV5-4 to TRBJ2-3, with unresolved D. Trimming pared 2 bases from V and 0 bases from J, leaving 10 bases between. Germline V gives CDR1 SGHNT, CDR2 YYREEE (reference sequence). This CDR3 comprises 15 residues. As DNA, the CDR3 is TGTGCCAGCAGCTTTCATGGGCGTAGCACAGATACGCAGTATTTT. It specifies CASSFHGRSTDTQYF.